These 10 T cell receptor beta chains share one sample of origin, sequenced in a study of shared clonotypes between healthy human individuals. Here immunoSEQ multiplex PCR was the method, and the copy in TCRdb shows in-frame clones only, minus some. The sample lists about 2,500,000 clones, over 85% occurring once. The sample comprised naive CD4+ T cells sorted from blood. Stated subset: CD45RA+ positively selected. The receptors were sampled from a man aged 18 to 30 in good health.

The V and J genes are TRBV4-3 and TRBJ2-7; D uncertain. V was pared by 1 base and J by 1 base, with 11 bases between. Germline CDR1 reads LGHNA; CDR2 reads YSLEER. The CDR3 contains 15 residues. The CDR3 nucleotides are TGCGCCAGCAGCCAAGTTCCCCGCGGTTCCTACGAGCAGTACTTC. Its translation is CASSQVPRGSYEQYF.

The genes are TRBV11-2 and TRBJ2-1; 9 bases are a match to TRBD2. In germline, CDR1 is SGHAT, CDR2 FQNNGV. This CDR3 contains 15 residues. Germline trimming cut 4 bases from V and 7 bases from J; bases unmatched to any gene: 8. The CDR3: CASSSIAGEANEQFF. CDR3 in DNA: TGTGCCAGCAGCTCCATAGCGGGAGAGGCGAATGAGCAGTTCTTC.

This chain links TRBV5-1 with TRBJ2-7, with D possibly being TRBD1 or TRBD2 (5 bases each). The CDR3 loop spans 15 amino acids. Germline V CDR1 and CDR2: SGHRS, YFSETQ. Trimming cost V 4 bases and J 3 bases, with 17 bases left between them. The CDR3 loop is CASSRTGTAGYEQYF. As DNA, the CDR3 is TGCGCCAGCAGCCGAACCGGGACCGCCGGCTACGAGCAGTACTTC.

The chain joins TRBV11-2 to TRBJ2-1, with TRBD2 matching 8 bases. Trimming cost V 3 bases and J 5 bases; bases outside gene matches: 6. Germline loops: CDR1 SGHAT, CDR2 FQNNGV. CDR3 length equals 15 residues. The CDR3 loop reads CASSFGGAVDNEQFF. CDR3 sequence (DNA): TGTGCCAGCAGCTTCGGGGGGGCCGTTGACAATGAGCAGTTCTTC.

V is TRBV25-1 and J is TRBJ2-7, with D tentatively TRBD1 (5 bases). This CDR3 spans 13 amino acids. The ends were cut back, 4 bases at V and 1 base at J, with 8 bases in the middle. CDR1 and CDR2 from the germline V gene are MGHDK and SYGVNS. Here the CDR3 reads CASSGPGSYEQYF. CDR3 DNA: TGTGCCAGCAGTGGGCCAGGGTCCTACGAGCAGTACTTC.

Here the CDR3 DNA reads TGTGCCAGCAGCTTGTCTAGCGGGAGGACCGGGGAGCTGTTTTTT. Translation gives CASSLSSGRTGELFF. The chain recombines TRBV7-2 with TRBJ2-2; 11 nucleotides line up with TRBD2. The CDR3 sequence is 15 residues long. Germline assignment: CDR1 SGHTA and CDR2 FQGNSA. The V segment lost 3 bases and the J segment 5 bases; nucleotides outside the gene matches: 2.

The rearrangement joins TRBV6-8 to TRBJ2-1, with D uncertain. Per the germline V gene, CDR1 is MNHGY and CDR2 is SAAAGT. Trimming left V 2 bases short and J 9 bases short, with 5 bases between. There are 11 residues in the CDR3. CDR3 sequence: CASSYQCEQFF. CDR3 in DNA: TGTGCCAGCAGTTACCAGTGTGAGCAGTTCTTC.

CDR3 DNA: TGTGCCAGCAGTTTATTAGCCAGCGAGCAGTACTTC. This translates into CASSLLASEQYF. The J gene is TRBJ2-7, the V gene TRBV28; D gene ambiguous. The CDR3 loop spans 12 amino acids. Trimming removed 1 base from V and 6 bases from J, with 7 bases in between. Germline V gives CDR1 MDHEN, CDR2 SYDVKM.

The V and J genes are TRBV14 and TRBJ2-1; TRBD1 or TRBD2 may be the D gene (5 bases each). Deletions cut 0 bases from V and 9 bases from J, with 18 bases between. The CDR3 sequence is 16 residues long. Germline V gene lookup returns CDR1 SGHDN and CDR2 FVKESK. This CDR3 reads CASSQDAGVKRGEQFF. In nucleotides, the CDR3 is TGTGCCAGCAGCCAAGACGCCGGGGTTAAAAGGGGTGAGCAGTTCTTC.

Details on this clone: The same CDR3 can be traced to other DNA sequences in this sample. The chain uses TRBV6-1 and TRBJ1-1; TRBD1 might be the D (6 bases). The CDR3 is 13 amino acids. CDR1 MNHNS and CDR2 SASEGT come from the germline V gene. Trimming removed 5 bases from V and 1 base from J, with 8 bases in between. The CDR3 DNA sequence: TGTGCCAGCAGTACACAGGGGAACACTGAAGCTTTCTTT. It translates to CASSTQGNTEAFF.